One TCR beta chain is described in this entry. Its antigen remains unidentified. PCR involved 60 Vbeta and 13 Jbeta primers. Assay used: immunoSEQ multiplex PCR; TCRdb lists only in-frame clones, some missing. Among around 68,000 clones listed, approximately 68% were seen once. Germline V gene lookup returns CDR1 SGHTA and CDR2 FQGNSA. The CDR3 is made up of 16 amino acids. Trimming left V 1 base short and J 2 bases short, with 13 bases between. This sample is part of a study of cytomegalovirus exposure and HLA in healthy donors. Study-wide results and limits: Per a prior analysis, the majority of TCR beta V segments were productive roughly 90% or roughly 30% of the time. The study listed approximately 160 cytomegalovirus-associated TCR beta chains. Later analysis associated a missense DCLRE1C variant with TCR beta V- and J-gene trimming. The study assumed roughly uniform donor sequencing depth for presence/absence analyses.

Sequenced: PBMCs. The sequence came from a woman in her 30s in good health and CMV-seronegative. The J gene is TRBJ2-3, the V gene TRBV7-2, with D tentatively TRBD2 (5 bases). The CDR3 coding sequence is TGTGCCAGCAGCTTAGGTAGCGATCGGAACACAGATACGCAGTATTTT. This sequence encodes CASSLGSDRNTDTQYF.